What follows is one T cell receptor beta chain and its context. The data were taken from a study of cytomegalovirus exposure and HLA in healthy donors. There are 11 residues in the CDR3. V shed 5 bases and J shed 3 bases, with 7 bases lying between them. The germline CDR1 and CDR2 sequences are DFQATT and SNEGSKA (reference sequence). The PCR ran on 60 Vbeta and 13 Jbeta primers. In the authors' methods: Later reanalysis found approximately 80 million unique TCR beta chains, around 10 million of them shared. Only in-frame clones appear in the TCRdb table, and some are missing; sequencing was by immunoSEQ multiplex PCR. V, J and clone size are taken as reported in that table, and D and trimming were inferred from the DNA itself. The repertoire holds about 120,000 clones, 74% seen once, with more than 3.5% in the top ten.

The receptor was isolated from a man in his forties in good health and CMV-seropositive. This chain connects TRBV20-1 to TRBJ1-1; D might be TRBD1 (5 bases). Sequencing used PBMCs. The CDR3 bases are TGCAGTGCTGAAGGGGACACTGAAGCTTTCTTT. It translates to CSAEGDTEAFF.